This T cell receptor (beta chain) is drawn from a study of response to subunit inactivated influenza vaccine. Regarding the study as a whole: Few new T cells, the authors suggested, are recruited by each seasonal influenza vaccination.

The germline CDR1 and CDR2 sequences are DFQATT and SNEGSKA (reference sequence). The CDR3 totals 10 residues. The ends were cut back, 6 bases at V and 5 bases at J, with 5 bases in the middle. This clonotype has a handful of counts. The antigen is undetermined. MiXCR was run by TCRdb on the RT-PCR reads, yielding one entry per CDR3 protein. The sample shows 500,000 or so distinct CDR3 sequences, approximately 10% of them seen only once. This sequence was found in a man over 45 who received an inactivated influenza vaccine. The source was PBMCs from blood, collected 45 days after vaccination. The rearrangement joins TRBV20-1 to TRBJ2-1; D perhaps matches TRBD1 (5 bases). The CDR3, as DNA: TGCAGTGCGACAGACAATGAGCAGTTCTTC. It translates to CSATDNEQFF.